Reported below is one T cell receptor beta chain. Germline V CDR1 and CDR2: MGHRA, YSYEKL. Trimming took 4 bases from V and 8 from J, leaving 12 bases between them. The CDR3 spans 13 residues. The authors ran the assay at deep level. Genomic DNA of each subset was evenly split across several immunoSEQ plates. Method: immunoSEQ multiplex PCR; TCRdb's copy keeps in-frame clones and lacks some. The sample shows some 1.1 million clones, around three quarters of them seen only once. The data were obtained in a study of shared clonotypes between healthy human individuals. The chain recombines TRBV4-1 with TRBJ1-5, with a tentative D call TRBD1 (6 bases). This TCR was sampled from a man between 18 and 35 years old in good health. Some clones in this sample may be carry-over from other donors' samples. Sequencing was performed on memory CD4+ T cells from PBMCs. Specified subset: CD45RA-negative fraction. CDR3 DNA sequence: TGCGCCAGCAGCCTAGCCCCAGGGGAGCCCCAGCATTTT. Residues: CASSLAPGEPQHF.